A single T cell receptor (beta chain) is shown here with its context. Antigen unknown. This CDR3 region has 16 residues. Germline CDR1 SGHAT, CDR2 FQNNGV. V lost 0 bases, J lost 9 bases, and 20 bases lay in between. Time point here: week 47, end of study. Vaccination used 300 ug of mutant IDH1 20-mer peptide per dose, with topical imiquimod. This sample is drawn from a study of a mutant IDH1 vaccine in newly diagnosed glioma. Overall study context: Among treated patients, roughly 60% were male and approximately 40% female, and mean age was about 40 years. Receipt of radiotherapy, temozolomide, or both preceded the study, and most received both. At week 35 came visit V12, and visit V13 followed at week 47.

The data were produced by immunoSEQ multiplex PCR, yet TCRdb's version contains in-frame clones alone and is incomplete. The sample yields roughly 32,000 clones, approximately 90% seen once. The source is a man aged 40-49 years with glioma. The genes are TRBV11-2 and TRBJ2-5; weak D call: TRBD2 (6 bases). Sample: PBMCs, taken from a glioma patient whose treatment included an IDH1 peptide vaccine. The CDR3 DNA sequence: TGTGCCAGCAGCTTAGATCGCATGGCAGGCCCGGGGGCCCAGTACTTC. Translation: CASSLDRMAGPGAQYF.